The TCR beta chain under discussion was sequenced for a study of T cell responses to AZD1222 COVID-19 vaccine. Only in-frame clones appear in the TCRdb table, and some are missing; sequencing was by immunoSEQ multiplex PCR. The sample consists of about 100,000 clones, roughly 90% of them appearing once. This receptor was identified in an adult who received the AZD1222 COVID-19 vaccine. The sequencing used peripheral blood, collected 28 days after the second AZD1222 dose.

The CDR3 nucleotides are TGTGCCAGCAGCCGAACATCTGGGGGTTCCTATAATTCACCCCTCCACTTT. This translates into CASSRTSGGSYNSPLHF. This chain connects TRBV3-1 (or the pseudogene TRBV3-2) to TRBJ1-6, with D maybe TRBD1 (5 bases). The V gene lost 4 bases and the J gene lost 1 base, with 14 bases spanning the gap. The CDR3 runs 17 residues. The V gene's germline CDR1 is LGHDT and CDR2 YNNKEL (reference sequence).